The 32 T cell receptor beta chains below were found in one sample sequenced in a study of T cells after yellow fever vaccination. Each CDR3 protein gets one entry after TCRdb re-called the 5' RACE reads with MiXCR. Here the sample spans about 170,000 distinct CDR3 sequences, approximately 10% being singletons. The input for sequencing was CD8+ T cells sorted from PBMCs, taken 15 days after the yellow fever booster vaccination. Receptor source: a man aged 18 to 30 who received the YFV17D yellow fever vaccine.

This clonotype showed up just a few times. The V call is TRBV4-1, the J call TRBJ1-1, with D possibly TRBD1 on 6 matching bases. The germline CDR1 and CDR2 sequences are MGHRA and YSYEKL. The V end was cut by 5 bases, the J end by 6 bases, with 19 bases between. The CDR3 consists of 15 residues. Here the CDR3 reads CASSDTGTGAPEAFF. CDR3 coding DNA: TGCGCCAGCAGCGACACCGGGACGGGGGCCCCTGAAGCTTTCTTT.

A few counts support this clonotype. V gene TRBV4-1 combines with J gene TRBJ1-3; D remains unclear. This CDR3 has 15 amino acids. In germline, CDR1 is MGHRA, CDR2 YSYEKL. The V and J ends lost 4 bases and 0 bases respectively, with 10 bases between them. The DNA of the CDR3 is TGCGCCAGCAGCCTCATTGGGTACTCTGGAAACACCATATATTTT. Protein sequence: CASSLIGYSGNTIYF.

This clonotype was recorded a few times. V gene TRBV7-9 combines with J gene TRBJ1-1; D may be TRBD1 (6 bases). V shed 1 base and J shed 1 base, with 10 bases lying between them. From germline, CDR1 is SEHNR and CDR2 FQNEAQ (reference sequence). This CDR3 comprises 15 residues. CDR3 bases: TGTGCCAGCAGCTTAGTCCGGACAGAGAACACTGAAGCTTTCTTT. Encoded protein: CASSLVRTENTEAFF.

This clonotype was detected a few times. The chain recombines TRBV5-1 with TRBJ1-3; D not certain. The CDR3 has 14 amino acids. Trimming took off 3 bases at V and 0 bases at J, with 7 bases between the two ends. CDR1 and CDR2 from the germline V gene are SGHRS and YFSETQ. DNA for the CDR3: TGCGCCAGCAGCTCCGGGCTCTCTGGAAACACCATATATTTT. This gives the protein CASSSGLSGNTIYF.

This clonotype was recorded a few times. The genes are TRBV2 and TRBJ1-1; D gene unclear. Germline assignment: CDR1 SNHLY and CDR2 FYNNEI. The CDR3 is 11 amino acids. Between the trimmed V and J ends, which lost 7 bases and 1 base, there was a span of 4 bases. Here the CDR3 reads CASTRNTEAFF. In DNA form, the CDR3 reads TGTGCCAGCACCAGGAACACTGAAGCTTTCTTT.

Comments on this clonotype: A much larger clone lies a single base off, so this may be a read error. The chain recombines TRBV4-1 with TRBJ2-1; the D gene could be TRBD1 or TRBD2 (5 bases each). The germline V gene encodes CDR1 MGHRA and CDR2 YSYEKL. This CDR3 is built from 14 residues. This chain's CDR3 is CASSSREQVNEEFF. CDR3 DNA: TGCGCCAGCAGCTCGAGGGAACAGGTAAATGAGGAGTTCTTC.

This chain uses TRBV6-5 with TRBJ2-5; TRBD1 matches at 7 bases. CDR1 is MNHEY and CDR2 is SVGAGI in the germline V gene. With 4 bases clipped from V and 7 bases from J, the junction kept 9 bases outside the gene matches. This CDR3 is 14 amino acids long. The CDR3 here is CASSFGGQSGTQYF. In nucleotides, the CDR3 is TGTGCCAGCAGTTTTGGGGGACAGTCAGGGACCCAGTACTTC.

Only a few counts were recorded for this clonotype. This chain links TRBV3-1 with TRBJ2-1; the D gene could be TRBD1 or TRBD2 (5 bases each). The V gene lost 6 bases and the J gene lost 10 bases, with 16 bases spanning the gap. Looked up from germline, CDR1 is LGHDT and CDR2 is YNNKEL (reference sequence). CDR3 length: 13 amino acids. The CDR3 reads CASRSGTQTEQFF. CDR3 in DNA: TGTGCCAGCAGATCAGGGACCCAAACAGAGCAGTTCTTC.

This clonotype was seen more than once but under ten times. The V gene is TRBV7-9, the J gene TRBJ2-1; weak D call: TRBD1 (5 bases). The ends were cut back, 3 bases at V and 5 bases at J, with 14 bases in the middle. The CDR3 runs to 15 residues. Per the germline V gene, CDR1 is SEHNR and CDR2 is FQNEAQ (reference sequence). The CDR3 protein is CASSFPSPTDNEQFF. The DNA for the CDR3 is TGTGCCAGCAGCTTCCCCTCCCCGACAGACAATGAGCAGTTCTTC.

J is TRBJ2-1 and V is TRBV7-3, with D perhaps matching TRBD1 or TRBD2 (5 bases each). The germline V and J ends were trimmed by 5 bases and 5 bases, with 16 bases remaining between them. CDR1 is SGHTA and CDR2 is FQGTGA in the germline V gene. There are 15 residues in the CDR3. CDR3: CASSEGPYTHNEQFF. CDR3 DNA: TGTGCCAGCAGCGAGGGACCTTATACTCACAATGAGCAGTTCTTC. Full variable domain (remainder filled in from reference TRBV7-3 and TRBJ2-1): GAGVSQTPSNKVTEKGKYVELRCDPISGHTALYWYRQSLGQGPEFLIYFQGTGAADDSGLPNDRFFAVRPEGSVSTLKIQRTERGDSAVYLCASSEGPYTHNEQFFGPGTRLTVL.

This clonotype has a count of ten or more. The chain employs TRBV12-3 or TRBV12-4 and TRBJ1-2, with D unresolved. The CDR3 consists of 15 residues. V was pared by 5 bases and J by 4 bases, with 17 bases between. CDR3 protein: CASSPGTPAFYGYTF. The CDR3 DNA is TGTGCCAGCAGTCCCGGAACACCCGCCTTCTATGGCTACACCTTC.

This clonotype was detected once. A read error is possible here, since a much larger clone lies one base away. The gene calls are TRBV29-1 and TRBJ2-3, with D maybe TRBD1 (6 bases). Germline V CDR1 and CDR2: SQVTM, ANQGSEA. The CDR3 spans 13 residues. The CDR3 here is CSVVAGETDTLYF. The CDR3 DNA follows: TGCAGCGTTGTGGCAGGGGAAACAGATACGCTGTATTTT.

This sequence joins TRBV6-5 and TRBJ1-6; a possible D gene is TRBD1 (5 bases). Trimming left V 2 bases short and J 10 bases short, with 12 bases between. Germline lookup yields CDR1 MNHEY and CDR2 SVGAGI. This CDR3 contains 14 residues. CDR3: CASSYGTALSPLHF. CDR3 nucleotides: TGTGCCAGCAGTTACGGGACCGCCCTCTCACCCCTCCACTTT.

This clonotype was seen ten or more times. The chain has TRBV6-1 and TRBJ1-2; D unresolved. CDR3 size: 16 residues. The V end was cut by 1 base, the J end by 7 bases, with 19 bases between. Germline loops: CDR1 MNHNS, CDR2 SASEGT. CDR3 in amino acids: CASSEVGGGQLRGYTF. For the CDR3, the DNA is TGTGCCAGCAGTGAAGTAGGCGGAGGCCAGTTGCGTGGCTACACCTTC.

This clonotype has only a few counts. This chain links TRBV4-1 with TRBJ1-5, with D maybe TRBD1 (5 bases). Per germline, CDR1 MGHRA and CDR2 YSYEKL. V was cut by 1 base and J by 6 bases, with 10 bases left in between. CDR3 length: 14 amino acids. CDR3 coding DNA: TGCGCCAGCAGCCAAGCAGGGTTGGGTCAGCCCCAGCATTTT. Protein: CASSQAGLGQPQHF.

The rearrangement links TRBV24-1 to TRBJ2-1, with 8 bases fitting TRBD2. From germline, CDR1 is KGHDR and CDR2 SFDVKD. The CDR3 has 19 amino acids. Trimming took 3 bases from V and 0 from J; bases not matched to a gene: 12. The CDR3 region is CATSDPKARAGGSYNEQFF. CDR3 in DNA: TGTGCCACCAGTGATCCTAAAGCTCGCGCGGGGGGCTCCTACAATGAGCAGTTCTTC.

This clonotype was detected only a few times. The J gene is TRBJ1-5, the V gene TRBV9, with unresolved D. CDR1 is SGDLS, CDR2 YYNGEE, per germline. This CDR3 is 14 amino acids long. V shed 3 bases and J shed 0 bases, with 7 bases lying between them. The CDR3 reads CASSDGGSNQPQHF. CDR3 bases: TGTGCCAGCAGCGATGGCGGTAGCAATCAGCCCCAGCATTTT.

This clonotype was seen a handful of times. The CDR3 DNA follows: TGCGCCAGCAGCAAAGGACTAGCGGGGGCCCTCGAGACCCAGTACTTC. Its protein product is CASSKGLAGALETQYF. The V call is TRBV4-3, the J call TRBJ2-5; 13 bases fit TRBD2. Trimming took 5 bases from V and 5 from J; bases not matched to a gene: 8. Germline V gene data show CDR1 as LGHNA and CDR2 as YSLEER. This CDR3 has 16 residues.

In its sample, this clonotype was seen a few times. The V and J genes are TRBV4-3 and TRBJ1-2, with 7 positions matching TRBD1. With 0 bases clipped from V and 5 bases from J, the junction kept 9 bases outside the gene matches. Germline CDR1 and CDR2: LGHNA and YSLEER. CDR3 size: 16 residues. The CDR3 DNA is TGCGCCAGCAGCCAAGAAGACAGGGTGTGGGGGTATGGCTACACCTTC. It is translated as CASSQEDRVWGYGYTF.

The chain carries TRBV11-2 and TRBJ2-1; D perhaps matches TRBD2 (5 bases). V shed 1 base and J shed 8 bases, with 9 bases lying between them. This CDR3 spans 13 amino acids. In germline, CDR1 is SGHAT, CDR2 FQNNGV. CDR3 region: CASSLGWRDEQFF. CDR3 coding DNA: TGTGCCAGCAGCTTAGGATGGCGGGATGAGCAGTTCTTC.

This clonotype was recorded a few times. The CDR3: CATSPINGETQYF. The CDR3, as DNA: TGTGCCACCAGTCCGATTAACGGAGAGACCCAGTACTTC. The rearrangement links TRBV15 to TRBJ2-5; D not certain. Germline lookup yields CDR1 LNHNV and CDR2 YYDKDF (reference sequence). The germline V and J ends were trimmed by 6 bases and 4 bases, with 12 bases remaining between them. The CDR3 extends over 13 amino acids.

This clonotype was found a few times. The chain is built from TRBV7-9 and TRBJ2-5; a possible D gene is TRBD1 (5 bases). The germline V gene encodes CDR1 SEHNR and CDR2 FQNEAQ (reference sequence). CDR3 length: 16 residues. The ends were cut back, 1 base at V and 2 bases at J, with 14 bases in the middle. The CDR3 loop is CASSLDVRDLQETQYF. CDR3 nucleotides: TGTGCCAGCAGCTTAGATGTCAGGGATTTGCAAGAGACCCAGTACTTC.

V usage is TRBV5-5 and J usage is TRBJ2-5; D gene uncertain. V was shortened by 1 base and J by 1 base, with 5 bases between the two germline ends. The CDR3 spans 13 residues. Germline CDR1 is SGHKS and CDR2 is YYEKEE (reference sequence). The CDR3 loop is CASSLPPQETQYF. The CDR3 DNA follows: TGTGCCAGCAGCTTGCCTCCCCAAGAGACCCAGTACTTC.

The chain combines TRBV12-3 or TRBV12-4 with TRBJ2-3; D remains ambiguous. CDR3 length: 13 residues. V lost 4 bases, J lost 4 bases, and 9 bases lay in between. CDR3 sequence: CASSSGPPDTQYF. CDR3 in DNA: TGTGCCAGCAGTTCCGGGCCCCCAGATACGCAGTATTTT.

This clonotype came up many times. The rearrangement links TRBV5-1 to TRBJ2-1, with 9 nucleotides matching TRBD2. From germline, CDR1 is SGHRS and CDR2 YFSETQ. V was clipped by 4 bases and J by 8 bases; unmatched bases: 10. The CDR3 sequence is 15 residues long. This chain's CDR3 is CASSRAGGAIDEQFF. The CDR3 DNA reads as TGCGCCAGCAGCCGGGCGGGGGGGGCCATAGATGAGCAGTTCTTC.

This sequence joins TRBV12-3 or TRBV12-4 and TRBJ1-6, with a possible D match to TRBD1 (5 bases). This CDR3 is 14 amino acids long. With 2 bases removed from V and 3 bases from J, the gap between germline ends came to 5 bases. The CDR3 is CASSLRGYNSPLHF. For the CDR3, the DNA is TGTGCCAGCAGTTTAAGGGGCTATAATTCACCCCTCCACTTT.

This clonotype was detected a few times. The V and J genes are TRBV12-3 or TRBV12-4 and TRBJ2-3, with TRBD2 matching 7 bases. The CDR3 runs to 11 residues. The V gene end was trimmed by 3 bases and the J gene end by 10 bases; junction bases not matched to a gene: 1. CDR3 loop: CASSFGGAQYF. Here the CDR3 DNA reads TGTGCCAGCAGTTTTGGGGGGGCGCAGTATTTT.

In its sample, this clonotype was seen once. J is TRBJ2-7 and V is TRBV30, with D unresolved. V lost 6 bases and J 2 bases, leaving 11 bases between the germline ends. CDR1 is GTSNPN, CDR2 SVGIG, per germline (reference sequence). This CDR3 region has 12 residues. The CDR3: CACTRRTYEQYF. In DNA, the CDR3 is TGTGCCTGTACCCGACGGACCTACGAGCAGTACTTC.

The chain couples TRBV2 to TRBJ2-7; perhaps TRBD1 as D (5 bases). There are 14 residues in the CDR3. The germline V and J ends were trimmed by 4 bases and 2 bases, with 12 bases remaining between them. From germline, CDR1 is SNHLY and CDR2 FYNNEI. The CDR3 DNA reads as TGTGCCAGCAGTGCTTATGTGGGGCCCTACGAGCAGTACGTC. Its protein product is CASSAYVGPYEQYV.

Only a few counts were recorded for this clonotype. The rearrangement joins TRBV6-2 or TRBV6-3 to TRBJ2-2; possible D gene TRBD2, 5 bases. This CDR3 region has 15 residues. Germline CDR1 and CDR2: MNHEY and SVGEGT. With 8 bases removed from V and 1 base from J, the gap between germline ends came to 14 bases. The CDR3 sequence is CASGMDGKNTGELFF. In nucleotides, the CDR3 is TGTGCCAGCGGAATGGACGGGAAGAACACCGGGGAGCTGTTTTTT.

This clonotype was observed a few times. The CDR3 region is CASSILAGITDTQYF. Here the CDR3 DNA reads TGTGCCAGCAGTATTTTAGCGGGGATCACAGATACGCAGTATTTT. V usage is TRBV6-2 or TRBV6-3 and J usage is TRBJ2-3; 8 nucleotides align to TRBD2. Germline trimming cut 5 bases from V and 2 bases from J; bases unmatched to any gene: 6. From germline, CDR1 is MNHEY and CDR2 SVGEGT. This CDR3 is 15 amino acids long.

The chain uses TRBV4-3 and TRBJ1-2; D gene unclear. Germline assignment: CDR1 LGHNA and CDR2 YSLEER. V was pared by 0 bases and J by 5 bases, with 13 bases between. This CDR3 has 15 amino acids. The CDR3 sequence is CASSQERDPIYGYTF. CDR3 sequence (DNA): TGCGCCAGCAGCCAAGAGAGGGATCCTATTTATGGCTACACCTTC.